The 28 T cell receptor beta chains reported below all come from one sample, sequenced in a study of T-cell reconstitution after alpha-beta-depleted transplantation in children. Unique molecular identifiers were incorporated during preparation of the TCRbeta library. TCRdb ran MiXCR on the PCR reads and lists one entry per CDR3 protein. The data hold approximately 300,000 distinct CDR3 sequences, with around 10% observed a single time. The material was PBMCs, obtained before TCRalphabeta/CD19-depleted stem cell transplant. These receptors were obtained from a boy in the first two years of life with acute myeloid leukemia, due to receive a stem cell transplant.

J is TRBJ2-1 and V is TRBV12-3 or TRBV12-4; D unresolved. The ends were cut back, 4 bases at V and 10 bases at J, with 11 bases in the middle. This CDR3 region has 12 residues. The CDR3 here is CASSSRTIEQFF. The CDR3 DNA reads as TGTGCCAGCAGTTCACGTACAATCGAGCAGTTCTTC.

This clonotype has at least ten counts. The V gene is TRBV12-3 or TRBV12-4, the J gene TRBJ1-5; D is unclear. This CDR3 has 14 amino acids. Trimming stripped 5 bases from V and 5 bases from J, with 13 bases between. Here the CDR3 reads CASSTHRRYQPQHF. In DNA, the CDR3 is TGTGCCAGCAGTACTCACCGACGGTATCAGCCCCAGCATTTT.

This clonotype was seen ten or more times. The gene calls are TRBV28 and TRBJ2-1; 10 bases align to TRBD2. V lost 7 bases, J lost 4 bases, and 10 bases stayed unmatched. The CDR3 is 16 amino acids. Germline lookup yields CDR1 MDHEN and CDR2 SYDVKM. The CDR3, as DNA: TGTGCCAGCAAGGGAGCGGGAGGGCCTCTTTACAATGAGCAGTTCTTC. This translates into CASKGAGGPLYNEQFF.

This clonotype was counted at least ten times. The chain uses TRBV29-1 and TRBJ1-1; D remains unclear. V gave up 6 bases and J gave up 0 bases, with 11 bases separating them. CDR3 size: 13 residues. CDR1 and CDR2 from the germline V gene are SQVTM and ANQGSEA. CDR3 loop: CSVHQLMNTEAFF. In DNA, the CDR3 is TGCAGCGTCCATCAACTCATGAACACTGAAGCTTTCTTT.

This clonotype showed up many times. The rearrangement joins TRBV24-1 to TRBJ2-3; D gene ambiguous. CDR1 is KGHDR, CDR2 SFDVKD, per germline. The CDR3 runs 14 residues. Trimming cost V 1 base and J 6 bases, with 10 bases left between them. CDR3 in amino acids: CATSDFGEKDTQYF. For the CDR3, the DNA is TGTGCCACCAGTGATTTTGGGGAAAAGGATACGCAGTATTTT.

The rearrangement joins TRBV20-1 to TRBJ2-7, with D perhaps given as TRBD1 or TRBD2 (6 bases each). CDR3 length: 14 residues. Per the germline V gene, CDR1 is DFQATT and CDR2 is SNEGSKA (reference sequence). Trimming took 3 bases from V and 3 from J, leaving 15 bases between them. CDR3 bases: TGCAGTGCTAGGGGCGGGACACTCGTCTACGAGCAGTACTTC. It specifies CSARGGTLVYEQYF.

In this sample, this clonotype turned up many times. The gene calls are TRBV5-5 and TRBJ2-2; the D gene could be TRBD1 or TRBD2 (5 bases each). The CDR3 length is 16 residues. Trimming cost V 1 base and J 1 base, with 11 bases left between them. Germline CDR1 is SGHKS and CDR2 is YYEKEE (reference sequence). The DNA of the CDR3 is TGTGCCAGCAGCTTGCTCGGGACCCTGAACACCGGGGAGCTGTTTTTT. Translation: CASSLLGTLNTGELFF.

This clonotype showed up just a few times. V is TRBV29-1 and J is TRBJ2-2; D perhaps matches TRBD2 (5 bases). Germline assignment: CDR1 SQVTM and CDR2 ANQGSEA. The CDR3 is 13 residues long. Deletions cut 4 bases from V and 5 bases from J, with 11 bases between. The CDR3 sequence is CSVGGLLTGELFF. Written as DNA, the CDR3 is TGCAGCGTTGGTGGACTCCTTACCGGGGAGCTGTTTTTT.

This clonotype was seen at least ten times. The rearrangement joins TRBV28 to TRBJ2-5; 9 bases match TRBD2. The V segment lost 1 base and the J segment 5 bases; nucleotides outside the gene matches: 11. Germline loops: CDR1 MDHEN, CDR2 SYDVKM. The CDR3 is 17 amino acids. CDR3 DNA: TGTGCCAGCAGTTTATTGAGGCTAGCGGGACCGGGGGAGACCCAGTACTTC. As protein: CASSLLRLAGPGETQYF.

The table lists this clonotype with many counts. The genes are TRBV7-8 and TRBJ2-3; D unresolved. The ends were cut back, 3 bases at V and 2 bases at J, with 6 bases in the middle. From germline, CDR1 is SGHVS and CDR2 FQNEAQ. This CDR3 has 13 amino acids. The CDR3, as DNA: TGTGCCAGCAGCTTGGACCCCACAGATACGCAGTATTTT. This codes for CASSLDPTDTQYF. Looking up the rest from reference TRBV7-8 and TRBJ2-3 gives the full variable domain: GAGVSQSPRYKVAKRGQDVALRCDPISGHVSLFWYQQALGQGPEFLTYFQNEAQLDKSGLPSDRFFAERPEGSVSTLKIQRTQQEDSAVYLCASSLDPTDTQYFGPGTRLTVL.

The V and J genes are TRBV11-2 and TRBJ2-3; TRBD2 matches at 9 bases. The germline CDR1 and CDR2 sequences are SGHAT and FQNNGV. This CDR3 has 18 residues. V shed 1 base, J shed 3 bases, and the junction held 11 bases outside the gene matches. The DNA of the CDR3 is TGTGCCAGCAGCTTAGTCCGAGGCGGGGGGGCTACTACAGATACGCAGTATTTT. This sequence encodes CASSLVRGGGATTDTQYF.

Of note for this clonotype: A read error may be the cause here, since a much bigger clone is one base away. This rearrangement joins TRBV6-1 to TRBJ2-4, with D unclear. Germline lookup yields CDR1 MNHNS and CDR2 SASEGT. The ends were cut back, 6 bases at V and 4 bases at J, with 16 bases in the middle. The CDR3 contains 15 residues. The CDR3 DNA is TGTGCCAGCAGAGGCAGTGCGGCCTGGAAAAACATTCAGTACTTC. Translated: CASRGSAAWKNIQYF.

This clonotype was seen ten or more times. The V call is TRBV5-1, the J call TRBJ1-2, with no clear D. CDR3 length: 12 residues. V lost 0 bases and J lost 6, with 6 bases in between. Germline lookup yields CDR1 SGHRS and CDR2 YFSETQ. CDR3 nucleotide sequence: TGCGCCAGCAGCTTGGTGGGAAATGGCTACACCTTC. It encodes CASSLVGNGYTF.

This rearrangement joins TRBV7-3 to TRBJ2-2, with 7 bases matching TRBD2. This CDR3 is built from 14 residues. Trimming at V came to 3 bases and at J to 4 bases, leaving 2 bases not matched to a gene. The germline gives CDR1 SGHTA, CDR2 FQGTGA. The CDR3 coding sequence is TGTGCCAGCAGCTTCGGGACTACCACCGGGGAGCTGTTTTTT. Its protein is CASSFGTTTGELFF. Supplemented by reference TRBV7-3 and TRBJ2-2, the full variable domain reads GAGVSQTPSNKVTEKGKYVELRCDPISGHTALYWYRQSLGQGPEFLIYFQGTGAADDSGLPNDRFFAVRPEGSVSTLKIQRTERGDSAVYLCASSFGTTTGELFFGEGSRLTVL.

This rearrangement joins TRBV12-3 or TRBV12-4 to TRBJ2-3; D not resolved. V was trimmed by 3 bases and J by 0 bases, leaving 4 bases between them. The CDR3 extends over 13 amino acids. CDR3 nucleotide sequence: TGTGCCAGCAGTTTCCCTAGCACAGATACGCAGTATTTT. Its translation: CASSFPSTDTQYF.

This clonotype was found many times. V gene TRBV28 combines with J gene TRBJ2-7; D may be TRBD2 (7 bases). Per germline, CDR1 MDHEN and CDR2 SYDVKM. V was trimmed by 3 bases and J by 7 bases, leaving 25 bases between them. This CDR3 comprises 17 residues. The CDR3 DNA is TGTGCCAGCAGTTTTAGGGCGGGGAGGGGGGAAGGAGGGGAGCAGTACTTC. It codes for CASSFRAGRGEGGEQYF. The whole variable domain, filled in from reference TRBV28 and TRBJ2-7, reads DVKVTQSSRYLVKRTGEKVFLECVQDMDHENMFWYRQDPGLGLRLIYFSYDVKMKEKGDIPEGYSVSREKKERFSLILESASTNQTSMYLCASSFRAGRGEGGEQYFGPGTRLTVT.

The table lists this clonotype with many counts. The chain recombines TRBV2 with TRBJ2-7; 7 nucleotides align to TRBD2. Trimming at V came to 0 bases and at J to 7 bases, leaving 0 bases not matched to a gene. The germline gives CDR1 SNHLY, CDR2 FYNNEI. This CDR3 region has 12 residues. In DNA form, the CDR3 reads TGTGCCAGCAGTGAAGCGCGGGGGGAGCAGTACTTC. Its protein product is CASSEARGEQYF. Drawing the rest from reference TRBV2 and TRBJ2-7, the complete variable domain is EPEVTQTPSHQVTQMGQEVILRCVPISNHLYFYWYRQILGQKVEFLVSFYNNEISEKSEIFDDQFSVERPDGSNFTLKIRSTKLEDSAMYFCASSEARGEQYFGPGTRLTVT.

In this sample, this clonotype turned up many times. The chain combines TRBV20-1 with TRBJ2-6, with D hard to call. The germline gives CDR1 DFQATT, CDR2 SNEGSKA (reference sequence). V was trimmed by 0 bases and J by 0 bases, leaving 6 bases between them. The CDR3 runs 15 residues. CDR3 sequence: CSAREKPSGANVLTF. In DNA form, the CDR3 reads TGCAGTGCTAGAGAGAAGCCCTCTGGGGCCAACGTCCTGACTTTC.

This clonotype appeared many times. This rearrangement joins TRBV5-5 to TRBJ2-6; 8 nucleotides match TRBD1. Germline CDR1 and CDR2: SGHKS and YYEKEE (reference sequence). Trimming removed 3 bases from V and 3 bases from J; junction bases left unmatched: 8. The CDR3 loop spans 17 amino acids. The DNA for the CDR3 is TGTGCCAGCAGCTGGGGGACAGGCCGTTTTGGGGCCAACGTCCTGACTTTC. Its protein is CASSWGTGRFGANVLTF.

This clonotype has a handful of counts. DNA for the CDR3: TGCGCCAGCAGCCGAGAGAGACAGGGGAGCTCCTACGAGCAGTACTTC. Translating it yields CASSRERQGSSYEQYF. The chain couples TRBV4-3 to TRBJ2-7; 8 nucleotides line up with TRBD1. Germline V gives CDR1 LGHNA, CDR2 YSLEER. CDR3 size: 16 residues. The J segment lost 0 bases and the V segment lost 4 bases, leaving 8 bases of the junction unmatched.

This clonotype was counted a few times. V and J are TRBV20-1 and TRBJ1-6, with D maybe TRBD1 (5 bases). V was cut by 5 bases and J by 4 bases, with 15 bases left in between. The CDR3 is 15 residues long. Germline loops: CDR1 DFQATT, CDR2 SNEGSKA (reference sequence). For the CDR3, the DNA is TGCAGTGCTCCACTTGACAGCCTTTATAATTCACCCCTCCACTTT. It is translated as CSAPLDSLYNSPLHF.

This clonotype showed up just a few times. This chain connects TRBV3-1 to TRBJ2-3, with D possibly being TRBD1 (6 bases). Trimming took 8 bases from V and 1 from J, leaving 25 bases between them. Germline assignment: CDR1 LGHDT and CDR2 YNNKEL (reference sequence). The CDR3 loop spans 18 amino acids. Here the CDR3 DNA reads TGTGCCAGCTCTAAGGGGCCCCGGACAGTTCGAGGCACAGATACGCAGTATTTT. Translation: CASSKGPRTVRGTDTQYF.

The rearrangement joins TRBV28 to TRBJ2-1; TRBD2 matches at 9 bases. From germline, CDR1 is MDHEN and CDR2 SYDVKM. This CDR3 is 16 amino acids long. Trimming removed 3 bases from V and 2 bases from J; junction bases left unmatched: 5. CDR3 bases: TGTGCCAGCAGTTTCCTAGCGGGGACTACCTACAATGAGCAGTTCTTC. Translating it yields CASSFLAGTTYNEQFF.

This clonotype was seen many times. The V call is TRBV12-3 or TRBV12-4, the J call TRBJ2-7; D unclear. V gave up 5 bases and J gave up 3 bases, with 14 bases separating them. The CDR3 totals 14 residues. CDR3 residues: CASSGSPSYYEQYF. In DNA, the CDR3 is TGTGCCAGCAGTGGAAGTCCATCCTACTACGAGCAGTACTTC.

The chain carries TRBV2 and TRBJ2-2; 8 bases are a match to TRBD2. Germline V gene data show CDR1 as SNHLY and CDR2 as FYNNEI. This CDR3 is 14 amino acids long. With V trimmed by 7 bases and J by 7 bases, 8 bases remained unmatched. CDR3 sequence: CASKTSARNGELFF. CDR3 nucleotides: TGTGCCAGCAAGACTAGCGCAAGGAACGGGGAGCTGTTTTTT. Based on the CDR3 plus reference TRBV2 and TRBJ2-2, the full variable domain is EPEVTQTPSHQVTQMGQEVILRCVPISNHLYFYWYRQILGQKVEFLVSFYNNEISEKSEIFDDQFSVERPDGSNFTLKIRSTKLEDSAMYFCASKTSARNGELFFGEGSRLTVL.

In its sample, this clonotype was seen many times. CDR3 sequence: CASSLVRQHYEQYF. For the CDR3, the DNA is TGCGCCAGCAGCTTGGTCCGGCAACACTACGAGCAGTACTTC. The genes are TRBV5-1 and TRBJ2-7; the D is unclear. The CDR3 contains 14 residues. Trimming removed 0 bases from V and 3 bases from J, with 10 bases in between. Germline loops: CDR1 SGHRS, CDR2 YFSETQ.

This clonotype was found many times. V and J are TRBV7-3 and TRBJ2-7; D remains ambiguous. CDR1 and CDR2 (germline): SGHTA, FQGTGA. CDR3 length: 13 residues. The V gene lost 0 bases and the J gene lost 5 bases, with 8 bases spanning the gap. CDR3 sequence reads: CASSLTQRDEQYF. The CDR3 coding sequence is TGTGCCAGCAGCTTAACGCAGCGAGACGAGCAGTACTTC.

This clonotype has a count of ten or more. V gene TRBV29-1 combines with J gene TRBJ2-7; perhaps TRBD1 as D (6 bases). The CDR3 covers 14 residues. CDR1 is SQVTM and CDR2 is ANQGSEA in the germline V gene. The ends were cut back, 1 base at V and 5 bases at J, with 15 bases in the middle. CDR3 amino acids: CSVEAGQIINEQYF. In DNA form, the CDR3 reads TGCAGCGTTGAAGCCGGACAGATAATCAACGAGCAGTACTTC.